This T cell receptor (beta chain) was retrieved from a study of blood T cell repertoires in COVID-19. V was trimmed by 6 bases and J by 7 bases, leaving 18 bases between them. Looked up from germline, CDR1 is LNHDA and CDR2 is SQIVND (reference sequence). The CDR3 consists of 14 residues. Original processing methods: Cell counts per sample came from amplifying reference gene primers. Some clones are missing from TCRdb's copy, which holds only in-frame ones; the method was immunoSEQ multiplex PCR. The V and J calls and the clone size are those of that table, but D and trimming were determined from the DNA. The table has more than 65,000 clones, 70% to 80% seen once.

This chain links TRBV19 with TRBJ1-1; D is perhaps TRBD1 (5 bases). The receptor's source is a woman in her 70s with acute or convalescent COVID-19. The sample comprised peripheral blood. DNA for the CDR3: TGTGCCAGTAGGGACACCTCCCGAGTGGATGAAGCTTTCTTT. It specifies CASRDTSRVDEAFF.